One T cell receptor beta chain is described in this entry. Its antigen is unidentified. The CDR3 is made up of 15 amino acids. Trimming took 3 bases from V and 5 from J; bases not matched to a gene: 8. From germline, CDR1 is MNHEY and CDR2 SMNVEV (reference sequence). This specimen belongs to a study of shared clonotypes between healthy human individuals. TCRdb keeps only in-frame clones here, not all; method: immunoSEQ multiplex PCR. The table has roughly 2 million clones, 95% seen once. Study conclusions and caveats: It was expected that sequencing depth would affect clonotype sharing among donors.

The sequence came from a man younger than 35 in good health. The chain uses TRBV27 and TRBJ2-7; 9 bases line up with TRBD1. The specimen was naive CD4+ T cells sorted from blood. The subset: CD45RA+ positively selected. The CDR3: CASSFGDREYHEQYF. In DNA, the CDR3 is TGTGCCAGCAGTTTCGGGGACAGGGAGTACCACGAGCAGTACTTC.